These T cell receptor beta chains were read from a single sample in a study of T cell responses to AZD1222 COVID-19 vaccine. The repertoire was sequenced with immunoSEQ multiplex PCR; TCRdb's copy has only in-frame clones and lacks some. The data contain tens of thousands of clones, around 92% of them singletons. This specimen was peripheral blood, taken on day 0 of AZD1222 vaccination. The receptors derive from an adult in good health. CDR3s include the opening cysteine and the closing phenylalanine or tryptophan. The D gene is left open where the match is weak. Clone size is given for some rows only: seen once, a few or many times, or a class if the clone is expanded.

abundance	d_gene	v_gene	j_gene	CDR3aa	CDR3nt
NA	NA	TRBV19	TRBJ1-5	CASSFFSGRQGNQPQHF	TGTGCCAGTAGCTTTTTTTCCGGTAGGCAGGGGAATCAGCCCCAGCATTTT
NA	NA	TRBV5-1	TRBJ2-3	CASETQGWDTDTQYF	TGCGCCAGCGAGACACAGGGTTGGGACACAGATACGCAGTATTTT
NA	NA	TRBV2	TRBJ1-6	CASSEGRLYSPLHF	TGTGCCAGCAGTGAAGGGCGCCTCTATTCACCCCTCCACTTT
NA	NA	TRBV5-3	TRBJ1-5	CARSSFPGWSNQPQHF	TGTGCCAGAAGCTCCTTCCCGGGCTGGAGCAATCAGCCCCAGCATTTT
NA	TRBD2	TRBV6-6	TRBJ2-7	CASSRDSGRAKVYEQYF	TGTGCCAGCAGTCGTGATAGCGGGAGGGCTAAGGTCTACGAGCAGTACTTC
once	NA	TRBV9	TRBJ2-5	CASSVGAGRVETQYF	TGTGCCAGCAGCGTAGGCGCAGGGCGGGTGGAGACCCAGTACTTC
NA	NA	TRBV14	TRBJ2-1	CASSTLTRSSYNEQFF	TGTGCCAGCAGCACCTTGACTAGGAGCTCCTACAATGAGCAGTTCTTC
NA	NA	TRBV19	TRBJ1-2	CASRETGANYGYTF	TGTGCCAGTCGAGAGACGGGAGCTAACTATGGCTACACCTTC
NA	NA	TRBV29-1	TRBJ2-7	CSPKGEGAYEQYF	TGCAGCCCCAAAGGCGAGGGGGCCTACGAGCAGTACTTC
NA	TRBD2	TRBV20-1	TRBJ2-3	CSASSVAGADTQYF	TGCAGTGCTAGTTCGGTAGCGGGAGCAGATACGCAGTATTTT
NA	TRBD2	TRBV24-1	TRBJ2-3	CAAAAGGVDTQYF	TGTGCCGCGGCCGCGGGAGGTGTGGATACGCAGTATTTT
NA	NA	TRBV5-1	TRBJ1-2	CASSLSWAGDSGYTF	TGCGCCAGCAGCTTGAGTTGGGCAGGGGATAGTGGCTACACCTTC
NA	NA	TRBV3-1/TRBV3-2	TRBJ2-7	CASSQESWERPSTHEQYF	TGTGCCAGCAGCCAAGAAAGTTGGGAGCGACCTTCAACCCACGAGCAGTACTTC